This TCR beta chain was recorded in a study of blood T cells in healthy people across ages (dated by TCRdb to about 2015). Looking at the study overall: In model experiments, roughly one uniquely barcoded TCR beta cDNA molecule per two T cells was captured by template switching. Donors were grouped into four age groups: young (average 16 years), middle-aged (under 40), aged (around 56) and long-lived (about 90). Age-related changes in TCR beta repertoire diversity were measured in the study by deep sequencing normalized with unique cDNA molecular identifiers. The study analyzed two additional independent replicas of 1 million unique cDNA reads from the same blood draw for two donors, one aged 18 to 30 and one aged 80 or older. Study-level results and caveats: Compared with the aged group, more naive CD4+ T cells, fewer expanded clones and increased TCR diversity were shown by the long-lived group, suggesting age selection. Bulk unsorted PBMC profiling prevented conclusive comparison of naive and antigen-experienced compartments. As age increased, observed TCR beta diversity per million T cells dropped in a roughly linear way, and a significant reduction was already evident by age roughly 36. Because donor CMV infection status was unknown, age-related changes in expanded clonotypes were potentially confounded. Estimates of total diversity based on one million sequenced T cells were regarded as lower bounds and as underestimates. There was a strong correlation between observed TCR beta diversity and the percentage of naive T cells measured by flow cytometry.

The CDR3 covers 16 residues, taking in both the cysteine and the phenylalanine. Only CDR3 DNA is held: 48 bases, read in frame from base 1. Looking up the germline V gene (reference sequence) yields CDR1 SEHNR and CDR2 FQNEAQ. Relative to germline, V is missing 5 bases and J is missing 0 bases, with 10 bases of the junction outside any gene match. Donors were a few dozen systemically healthy Caucasian individuals from Russia aged about 6 to 100 years. Roughly 9.5 milliliters of peripheral blood were drawn from each donor into EDTA-treated Vacutainer tubes. Ficoll-Paque density-gradient centrifugation was used to isolate PBMCs, with at least 6.5 million obtained per sample. Trizol reagent was used to extract total RNA from the PBMCs, yielding at least 5.5 micrograms per sample. Naive CD45RAhigh/CD27high T cell percentages were measured by flow cytometry on a PBMC aliquot from every donor. Library construction relied on 5' RACE. Sequencing took place on an Illumina HiSeq 2500. The second PCR ran for roughly 7 to 11 cycles and used a J-beta primer mix along with a sample-barcoded 5' primer. A unique molecular identifier was introduced onto each TCR beta cDNA molecule by a template-switch 5' adaptor carrying 12 random nucleotides. At least 2.5 million CDR3-containing paired-end reads were obtained from each sample. First-strand cDNA synthesis was performed from all RNA using the Mint cDNA synthesis kit, with priming by a TRBC-specific oligonucleotide. All cDNA was treated with uracil-DNA glycosylase and then went through a first 18-cycle PCR with the universal primers M1SS and BC2_uni_R. The study's own analysis went as follows. For normalization, 1 million high-quality reads were randomly selected from each sample, with every read carrying a distinct molecular identifier. Instead of being binned into consensus sequences, reads that shared molecular identifiers were thrown out. CDR3 identification, clonotype clustering and error correction used MiTCR with a Q25 quality threshold and the strictest error-elimination algorithm. A nonparametric unseen species model with Euler transformation was used to estimate a lower bound on total TCR beta diversity. TCRdb took the public reads, trimmed them with fastp at Q25, ran MiXCR for clone calling and kept in-frame beta chains. Rows are combined by CDR3 protein, so each entry shows the most common genes and DNA. The V and J calls come from TCRdb's annotation, not from the publication. The sample contains some 760,000 distinct CDR3 sequences, around a quarter of them found a single time. Jointly, the top ten make up 3% to 4% of the sample.

In regard to this clonotype: Its antigen target is currently unknown. No quality values exist for individual bases; no much larger clone is one base distant.

These data were also filed under a second study, of T cells of mothers and their children. The second study's authors report: The donors were nine systemically healthy Caucasian individuals, made up of three mothers and their six children. cDNA synthesis consumed the entire amount of extracted RNA, loaded at about 1.5 ug RNA in each 15 ul reaction. In the second PCR, the M1S primer introduced both the sample barcodes and 2-4 random nucleotides. More than 8 million TCR beta CDR3 reads were obtained from each mother, and some 3 million reads were obtained from each child. TCR recombination output is similarly shaped by thymic selection in related and unrelated pairs, with a minor effect exerted by inherited differences. Normalized repertoire overlap was always found to be slightly, but never significantly, higher in related mother-child pairs than in unrelated mother-child pairs. No persistent microchimeric T cell clones were detected, at a sensitivity of approximately 100 clones per million clonotypes. Deep NGS was used in the study to compare the TCR beta repertoires of mothers and children and to look for features that separate related mother-child pairs from unrelated individuals. On average, the children were approximately 11 +/- 4 years old, while the mothers were about 40 +/- 4 years old. After adapter ligation was performed with NEBNext reagents, the libraries were sequenced on an Illumina HiSeq 2000 with 100+100 nt paired-end reads. To prevent cross-contamination, the mother and child libraries were prepared a month apart and were sequenced in separate runs. Between roughly 500,000 and 2,100,000 distinct TCR beta clonotypes were identified per donor. Naive TCR beta clonotypes were estimated from low-frequency clonotypes matched to each donor's FACS-determined naive share, without sorting.

The chain couples TRBV7-9 to TRBJ2-7, with 7 middle bases fitting TRBD2. The TCR originated in a boy aged 5 to 17 in good health. Sequencing used blood. Read as DNA, the sequence is TGTGCCAGCAGCCTCGGACTAGAAGGGTACTCCTACGAGCAGTACTTC. Its coded protein is CASSLGLEGYSYEQYF.